This T cell receptor beta chain came from a study of graft-versus-host responses after intestinal transplantation. Study-level background: Recipients across the board were started on anti-thymocyte globulin induction, then kept on tacrolimus and steroids for roughly 3 years. Regarding the study as a whole: GvH clone levels peaked in circulation, and this peak was associated with early post-transplant HvG declines. GvH clones turned up in recipient marrow; some had shown up first in ileum or blood. Patients who carried graft-donor T cell macrochimerism also had high graft-versus-host to host-versus-graft clonal ratios in their allografts.

TCRdb keeps only in-frame clones here, not all; method: immunoSEQ multiplex PCR. The sample lists about 85,000 clones, approximately 90% seen once, with about 7.3% in the top ten. As regards this clone: The antigen is not known.

This receptor was obtained from a human donor who was the organ donor for an intestinal transplant. The sample here was unstimulated CD8+ T cells sorted from spleen or lymph node cells, taken before transplant.

CDR3 coding DNA: TGTGCCAGCAGTTACTCGGTGGGACGCCGTGACAATGAGCAGTTCTTC. Translation gives CASSYSVGRRDNEQFF. The chain has TRBV6-6 and TRBJ2-1; D tentatively fits TRBD1 or TRBD2 (5 bases each). The V end was cut by 0 bases, the J end by 5 bases, with 14 bases between. The CDR3 runs 16 residues. Germline V lookup: CDR1 MNHNY, CDR2 SVGAGI (reference sequence).